Listed here is a single T cell receptor beta chain. What it binds is not known. The data stem from a study of shared clonotypes between healthy human individuals. Study findings and constraints: Naive subsets usually exceeded memory subsets in estimated richness.

Each replicate PCR on the sorted subsets used around 200 ng DNA (around 30,000 T cell genomes). Assay used: immunoSEQ multiplex PCR; TCRdb lists only in-frame clones, some missing. The sample carries about 680,000 clones, under 80% recorded once. This CDR3 has 14 residues. Germline V CDR1 and CDR2: MDHEN, SYDVKM. V was pared by 6 bases and J by 4 bases, with 16 bases between. The TCR sequence derives from a woman aged 25 to 39 in good health. Material: memory CD4+ T cells sorted from blood. Subset in this sample: CD45RA-negative fraction. This chain connects TRBV28 to TRBJ2-7; tentative D call: TRBD1 (8 bases). Written as DNA, the CDR3 is TGTGCCAGCAGAGACAGGGGAGGGGGTTACGAGCAGTACTTC. This gives the protein CASRDRGGGYEQYF.